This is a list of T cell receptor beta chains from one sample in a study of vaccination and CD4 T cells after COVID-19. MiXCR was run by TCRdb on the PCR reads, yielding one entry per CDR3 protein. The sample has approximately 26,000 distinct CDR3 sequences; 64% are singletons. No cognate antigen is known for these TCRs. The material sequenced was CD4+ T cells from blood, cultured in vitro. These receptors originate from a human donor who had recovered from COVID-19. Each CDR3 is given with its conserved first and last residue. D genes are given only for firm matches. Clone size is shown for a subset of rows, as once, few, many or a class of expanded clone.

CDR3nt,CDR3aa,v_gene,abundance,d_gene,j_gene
TGCAGTGCTAGATCGGGGACAGGGGGAGGCAATGAGCAGTTCTTC,CSARSGTGGGNEQFF,TRBV20-1,few,TRBD1,TRBJ2-1
TGTGCCAGCAGCCCAGGGCAGGAGCGCACAGATACGCAGTATTTT,CASSPGQERTDTQYF,TRBV7-9,NA,NA,TRBJ2-3
TGCGCCAGCAGCCGTTTGAGGGGCCAATTATTACCAGGGGAATCACCCCTCCACTTT,CASSRLRGQLLPGESPLHF,TRBV4-3,NA,NA,TRBJ1-6
TGTGCCAGCAGCCTCCGGGCGGACACTGAAGCTTTCTTT,CASSLRADTEAFF,TRBV7-3,once,NA,TRBJ1-1
TGTGCCAGCTCCAAGGCAGGGGGATTCCAGCCCCAGCATTTT,CASSKAGGFQPQHF,TRBV6-4,NA,TRBD1,TRBJ1-5
TGTGCCAGCAGCTTAGGGTCAGGGGGAGACACTGAAGCTTTCTTT,CASSLGSGGDTEAFF,TRBV7-9,once,TRBD1,TRBJ1-1
TGTGCCAGCAGCTTAGGGGACAGCTATAATTCACCCCTCCACTTT,CASSLGDSYNSPLHF,TRBV11-2,NA,TRBD1,TRBJ1-6
TGCGCCAGCAGCCAAAGCGTCGGGAACACCGGGGAGCTGTTTTTT,CASSQSVGNTGELFF,TRBV4-1,NA,NA,TRBJ2-2
TGCGCCAGCAGATGGTCCGGGGAGCTGTTTTTT,CASRWSGELFF,TRBV5-1,NA,NA,TRBJ2-2
TGTGCCAGCAGTTACCTGGTTGGCCCCTACGAGCAGTACTTC,CASSYLVGPYEQYF,TRBV28,NA,NA,TRBJ2-7
TGTGCCAGCAGCTTAGTCGGACAGGCGACTGAAGCTTTCTTT,CASSLVGQATEAFF,TRBV11-2,NA,TRBD1,TRBJ1-1
TGTGCCAGCAGTACGGGGATACGAGGCACTGAAGCTTTCTTT,CASSTGIRGTEAFF,TRBV27,NA,NA,TRBJ1-1
TGTGCCAGCAGCTACACCCTAGGTCATCAGCCCCAGCATTTT,CASSYTLGHQPQHF,TRBV6-2/TRBV6-3,NA,NA,TRBJ1-5
TGCGCCAGCAGCCAAGGCGGTGTGAAGGCTTTCTTT,CASSQGGVKAFF,TRBV4-3,NA,NA,TRBJ1-1
TGCAGTGCTAGGGGACTAGCGGGATTTGGAGAGCAGTACTTC,CSARGLAGFGEQYF,TRBV20-1,once,TRBD2,TRBJ2-7
TGCAGTGCTAGAGATTATGGCTACACCTTC,CSARDYGYTF,TRBV20-1,NA,NA,TRBJ1-2
TGTGCCATCAGCGGTAAAGGTGGAAACACCATATATTTT,CAISGKGGNTIYF,TRBV10-3,NA,NA,TRBJ1-3
TGCAGTGCGTCGACAGGGGCGGGTGGCTACACCTTC,CSASTGAGGYTF,TRBV20-1,NA,TRBD1,TRBJ1-2
TGTGCCATCAGTGCCGGGACAGGGATCTATGGCTACACCTTC,CAISAGTGIYGYTF,TRBV10-3,NA,TRBD1,TRBJ1-2
TGTGCCAGCAGGTCGTCCCGGGGTCTGGAGGAAAAACTGTTTTTT,CASRSSRGLEEKLFF,TRBV6-5,once,NA,TRBJ1-4
TGTGCCACCAGTGATCCCGGACAGGGTATACAGCCCCAGCATTTT,CATSDPGQGIQPQHF,TRBV24-1,NA,TRBD1,TRBJ1-5
TGTGCCACCAGCAGATTGGGGTTATTGGGGAGGGTCTCCCAAGAGACCCAGTACTTC,CATSRLGLLGRVSQETQYF,TRBV15,NA,TRBD2,TRBJ2-5
TGCGCCAGCAGCCAAGGCGTCGCCCGCCTACAGCCCCAGCATTTT,CASSQGVARLQPQHF,TRBV4-1,NA,NA,TRBJ1-5
TGTGCCAGCAAGGGGGGACTAGCGGAGCAGTCCTACGAGCAGTACTTC,CASKGGLAEQSYEQYF,TRBV27,NA,TRBD2,TRBJ2-7
TGTGCCAGCAGCTTCTGGGACTCCTCGGGGAGGCGGGAGCAGTACTTC,CASSFWDSSGRREQYF,TRBV7-2,few,NA,TRBJ2-7
TGCAGTGCTAGAGTCGATTTCACCGGCAATCAGCCCCAGCATTTT,CSARVDFTGNQPQHF,TRBV20-1,once,NA,TRBJ1-5
TGTGCCAGCAGCACACAGGGGGACGGGGAGCTGTTTTTT,CASSTQGDGELFF,TRBV9,NA,TRBD1,TRBJ2-2
TGTGCCAGCAGTTTAATGGGGGGAAATCAGCCCCAGCATTTT,CASSLMGGNQPQHF,TRBV12-3/TRBV12-4,NA,NA,TRBJ1-5
TGTGCCAGCAGCTGGGACAGAAGCAATCAGCCCCAGCATTTT,CASSWDRSNQPQHF,TRBV11-2,NA,TRBD1,TRBJ1-5
TGTGCCAGCAGTTACTCGAAAGGGAAGGATACGCAGTATTTT,CASSYSKGKDTQYF,TRBV6-5,few,NA,TRBJ2-3
TGTGCCAGTAGTGTTACTAGCGCTGGGGGGAGAGAGACCCAGTACTTC,CASSVTSAGGRETQYF,TRBV19,NA,TRBD2,TRBJ2-5
TGTGCCAGCGCCCTCGGACAGGGGGTGGGGGAGACCCAGTACTTC,CASALGQGVGETQYF,TRBV10-3,NA,TRBD1,TRBJ2-5
TGTGCCAGCAGCTTAGAACTACAGACTAACTATGGCTACACCTTC,CASSLELQTNYGYTF,TRBV7-9,NA,NA,TRBJ1-2
TGTGCCACGCACCGGGAAGAAGGCTACACCTTC,CATHREEGYTF,TRBV9,NA,NA,TRBJ1-2
TGTGCCAGCAGCAAAGAAGGCAGGGGGCCCAAGAACACCGGGGAGCTGTTTTTT,CASSKEGRGPKNTGELFF,TRBV21-1,NA,NA,TRBJ2-2
TGTGCCACCAGCCATCTTACAGATACGCAGTATTTT,CATSHLTDTQYF,TRBV24-1,NA,NA,TRBJ2-3
TGTGCCAGCAAATGGGGAGTGGATGGCTACACCTTC,CASKWGVDGYTF,TRBV27,NA,NA,TRBJ1-2
TGTGCCAGCACCTATAGTGGGGCCCCGGCCGTCCACGAGCAGTACTTC,CASTYSGAPAVHEQYF,TRBV21-1,NA,NA,TRBJ2-7
TGTGCCAGCAGTTACCCCCTAGCGGGAGCAATCCACTACACCTACAATGAGCAGTTCTTC,CASSYPLAGAIHYTYNEQFF,TRBV6-2/TRBV6-3,NA,TRBD2,TRBJ2-1
TGTGCCAGCAGCTTAGGGACAAACAATGAGCAGTTCTTC,CASSLGTNNEQFF,TRBV7-2,NA,NA,TRBJ2-1